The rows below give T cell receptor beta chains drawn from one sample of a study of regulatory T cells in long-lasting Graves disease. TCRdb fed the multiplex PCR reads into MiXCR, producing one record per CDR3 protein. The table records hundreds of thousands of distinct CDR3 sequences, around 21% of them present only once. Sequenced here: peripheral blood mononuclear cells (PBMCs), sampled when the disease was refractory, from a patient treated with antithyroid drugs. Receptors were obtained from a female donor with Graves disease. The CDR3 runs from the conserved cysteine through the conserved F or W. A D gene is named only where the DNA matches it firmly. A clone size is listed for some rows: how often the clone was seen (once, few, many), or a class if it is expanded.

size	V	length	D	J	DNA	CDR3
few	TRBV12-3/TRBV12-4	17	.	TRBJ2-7	TGTGCCAGCAGTTTAGGATCCGGGGCCTCCTCCCCCTACGAGCAGTACTTC	CASSLGSGASSPYEQYF
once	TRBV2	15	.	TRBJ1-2	TGTGCCAGCAGTGATGATTTGGGGTTAGGAAAGGGCTACACCTTC	CASSDDLGLGKGYTF
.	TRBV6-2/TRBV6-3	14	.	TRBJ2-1	TGTGCCAGCCGATCCTGGCAGTCCTACAATGAGCAGTTCTTC	CASRSWQSYNEQFF
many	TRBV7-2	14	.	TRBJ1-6	TGTGCCAGCAGGCCGACAATTGAACATTCACCCCTCCACTTT	CASRPTIEHSPLHF
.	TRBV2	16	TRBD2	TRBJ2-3	TGTGCCAGCAGTGTCCAGACTAGCGGGGACACAGATACGCAGTATTTT	CASSVQTSGDTDTQYF
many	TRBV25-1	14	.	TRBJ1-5	TGTGCCAGCAGTGAATACGGAGCGAATCAGCCCCAGCATTTT	CASSEYGANQPQHF
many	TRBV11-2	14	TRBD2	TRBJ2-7	TGTGCCAGCAGCTCGGGACTAGGGGCTTACGAGCAGTACTTC	CASSSGLGAYEQYF
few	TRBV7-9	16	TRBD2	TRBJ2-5	TGTGCCAGCAGCTTCACGGGACTAGAGGACCAAGAGACCCAGTACTTC	CASSFTGLEDQETQYF
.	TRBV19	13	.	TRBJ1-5	TGTGCCACCACGGGACTTACCTCTCAGCCCCAGCATTTT	CATTGLTSQPQHF
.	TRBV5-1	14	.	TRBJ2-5	TGCGCCAGCAGCTTAGGAAACGCCAGGGAGACCCAGTACTTC	CASSLGNARETQYF
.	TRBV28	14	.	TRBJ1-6	TGTGCCAGCGGGTTGACAGGCGATAATTCACCCCTCCACTTT	CASGLTGDNSPLHF
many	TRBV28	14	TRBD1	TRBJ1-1	TGTGCCAGCAGGCCAGGACAGGCTAGGACTGAAGCTTTCTTT	CASRPGQARTEAFF
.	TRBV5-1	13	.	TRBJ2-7	TGCGCCAGCAGCTCTGGCGGGATCTACGAGCAGTACTTC	CASSSGGIYEQYF
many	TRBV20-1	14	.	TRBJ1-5	TGCAGTGCTCTCCGACGGACAAGCAATCAGCCCCAGCATTTT	CSALRRTSNQPQHF
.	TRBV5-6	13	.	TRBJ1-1	TGTGCCAGCAGCGTGGTCCTGCGGGCTGAAGCTTTCTTT	CASSVVLRAEAFF
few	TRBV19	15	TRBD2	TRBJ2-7	TGTGCCAGTAGTATTAGCGGGAATAGAATCTACGAGCAGTACTTC	CASSISGNRIYEQYF
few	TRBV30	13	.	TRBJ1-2	TGTGCCGCAGGGTGGGAAAGTGACTATGGCTACACCTTC	CAAGWESDYGYTF
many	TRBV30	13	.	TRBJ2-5	TGTGCCTGGATGGGGCTGGGCAGGGAGACCCAGTACTTC	CAWMGLGRETQYF
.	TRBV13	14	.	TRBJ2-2	TGTGCCAGCAGGCTCTTCGGCAGCGCCGGGGAGCTGTTTTTT	CASRLFGSAGELFF
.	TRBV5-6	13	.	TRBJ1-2	TGTGCCAGCAGCTTGGTAAGGGGCGGAGGCTACACCTTC	CASSLVRGGGYTF
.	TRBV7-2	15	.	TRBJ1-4	TGTGCCAGCAGCATGCGACAGCCCGGTAATGAAAAACTGTTTTTT	CASSMRQPGNEKLFF
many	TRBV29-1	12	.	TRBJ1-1	TGCAGCGCCCGGGGGCCGAACACTGAAGCTTTCTTT	CSARGPNTEAFF
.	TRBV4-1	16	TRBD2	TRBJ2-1	TGCGCCAGCAGCGAAGAAGGACTAGCGGAGGACAATGAGCAGTTCTTC	CASSEEGLAEDNEQFF
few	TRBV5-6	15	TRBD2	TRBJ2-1	TGTGCCAGCAGCGAAGCGGGAGGGGCCTACAATGAGCAGTTCTTC	CASSEAGGAYNEQFF
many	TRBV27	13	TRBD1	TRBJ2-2	TGTGCCAGCAGTGGGACAGGGGAAAGGGAGCTGTTTTTT	CASSGTGERELFF
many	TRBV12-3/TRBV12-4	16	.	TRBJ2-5	TGTGCCAGCAGTTTATACGGGGGCGTGGGGGATCCGGCCCAGTACTTC	CASSLYGGVGDPAQYF
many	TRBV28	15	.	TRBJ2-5	TGTGCCAGCTCAGGAACTAGGACAGTCGGTGAGACCCAGTACTTC	CASSGTRTVGETQYF
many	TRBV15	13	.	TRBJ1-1	TGTGCCACCAGCAGAGATATGAACACTGAAGCTTTCTTT	CATSRDMNTEAFF